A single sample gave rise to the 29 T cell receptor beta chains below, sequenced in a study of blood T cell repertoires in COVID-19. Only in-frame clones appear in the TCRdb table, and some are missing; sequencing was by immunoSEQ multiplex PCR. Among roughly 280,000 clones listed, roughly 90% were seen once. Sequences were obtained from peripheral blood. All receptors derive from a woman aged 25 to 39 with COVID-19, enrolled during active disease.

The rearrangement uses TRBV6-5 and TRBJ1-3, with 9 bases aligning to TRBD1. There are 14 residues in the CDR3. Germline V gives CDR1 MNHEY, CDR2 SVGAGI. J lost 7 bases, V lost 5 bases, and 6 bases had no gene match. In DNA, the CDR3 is TGTGCCAGCAGTCCCGGGACAGGGTTTAACACCATATATTTT. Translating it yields CASSPGTGFNTIYF.

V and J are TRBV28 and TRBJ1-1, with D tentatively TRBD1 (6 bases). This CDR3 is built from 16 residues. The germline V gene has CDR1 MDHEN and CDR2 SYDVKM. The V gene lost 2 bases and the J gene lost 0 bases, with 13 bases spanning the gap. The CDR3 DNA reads TGTGCCAGCAGTTTACTGTATAGACAGGTGAACACTGAAGCTTTCTTT. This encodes CASSLLYRQVNTEAFF.

The CDR3: CASSQGGGTQYF. The CDR3 DNA follows: TGTGCCAGCAGCCAAGGGGGGGGCACGCAGTATTTT. This chain connects TRBV3-1 (or the pseudogene TRBV3-2) to TRBJ2-3; weak D call: TRBD2 (7 bases). V lost 1 base and J lost 9, with 8 bases in between. The CDR3 runs to 12 residues. CDR1 is LGHDT and CDR2 is YNNKEL in the germline V gene (reference sequence).

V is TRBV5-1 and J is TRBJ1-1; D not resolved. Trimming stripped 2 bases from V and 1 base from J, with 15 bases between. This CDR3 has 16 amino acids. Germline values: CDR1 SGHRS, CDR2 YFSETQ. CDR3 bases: TGCGCCAGCAGCTTTACGGATTCCCCTAGGAACACTGAAGCTTTCTTT. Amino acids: CASSFTDSPRNTEAFF.

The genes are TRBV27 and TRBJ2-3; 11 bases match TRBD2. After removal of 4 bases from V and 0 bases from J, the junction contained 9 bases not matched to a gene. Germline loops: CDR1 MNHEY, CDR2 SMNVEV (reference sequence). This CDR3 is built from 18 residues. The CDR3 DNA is TGTGCCAGCAGTTCACCACGGGGACTAGCGGTCAGCACAGATACGCAGTATTTT. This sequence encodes CASSSPRGLAVSTDTQYF.

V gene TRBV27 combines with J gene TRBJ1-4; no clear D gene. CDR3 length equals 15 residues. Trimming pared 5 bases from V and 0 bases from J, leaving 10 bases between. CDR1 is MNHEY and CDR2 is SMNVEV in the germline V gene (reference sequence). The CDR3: CASSPAGATNEKLFF. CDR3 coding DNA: TGTGCCAGCAGTCCCGCGGGAGCAACTAATGAAAAACTGTTTTTT.

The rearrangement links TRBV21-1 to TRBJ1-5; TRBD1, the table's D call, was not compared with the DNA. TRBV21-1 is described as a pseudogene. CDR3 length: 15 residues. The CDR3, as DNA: TGTGCCAGCAGCAAAGTGGAGACAGGGCCCCAGCCCCAGCATTTT. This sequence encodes CASSKVETGPQPQHF.

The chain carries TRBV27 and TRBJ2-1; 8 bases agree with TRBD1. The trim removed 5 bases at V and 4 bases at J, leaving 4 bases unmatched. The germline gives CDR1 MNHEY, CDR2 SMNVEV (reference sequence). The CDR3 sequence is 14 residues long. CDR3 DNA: TGTGCCAGCAGTAGCAGGGGGCAGTACAATGAGCAGTTCTTC. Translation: CASSSRGQYNEQFF.

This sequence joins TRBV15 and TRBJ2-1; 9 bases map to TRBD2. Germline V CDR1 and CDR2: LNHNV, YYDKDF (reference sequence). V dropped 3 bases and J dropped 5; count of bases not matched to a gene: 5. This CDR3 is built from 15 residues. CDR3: CATSRDSGSHNEQFF. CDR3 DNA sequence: TGTGCCACCAGCAGGGATAGCGGGAGCCACAATGAGCAGTTCTTC. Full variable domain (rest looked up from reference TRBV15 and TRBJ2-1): DAMVIQNPRYQVTQFGKPVTLSCSQTLNHNVMYWYQQKSSQAPKLLFHYYDKDFNNEADTPDNFQSRRPNTSFCFLDIRSPGLGDTAMYLCATSRDSGSHNEQFFGPGTRLTVL.

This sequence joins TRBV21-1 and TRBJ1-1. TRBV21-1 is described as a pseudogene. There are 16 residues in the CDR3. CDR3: CASSKTLAGGEVGAFF. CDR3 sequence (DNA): TGTGCCAGCAGCAAAACGCTGGCGGGGGGCGAGGTTGGAGCTTTCTTT.

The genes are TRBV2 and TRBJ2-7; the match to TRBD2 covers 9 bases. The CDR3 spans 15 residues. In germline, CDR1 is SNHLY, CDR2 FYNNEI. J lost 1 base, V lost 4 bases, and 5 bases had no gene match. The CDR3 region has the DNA TGTGCCAGCAGTGGAACTAGCGGGTATTCCTACGAGCAGTACTTC. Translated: CASSGTSGYSYEQYF.

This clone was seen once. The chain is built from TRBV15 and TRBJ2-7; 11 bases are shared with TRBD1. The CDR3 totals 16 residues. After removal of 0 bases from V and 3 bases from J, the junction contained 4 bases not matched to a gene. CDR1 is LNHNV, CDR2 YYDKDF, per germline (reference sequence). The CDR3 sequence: CATSREKGTGGYEQYF. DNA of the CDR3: TGTGCCACCAGCAGAGAGAAGGGGACAGGGGGCTACGAGCAGTACTTC.

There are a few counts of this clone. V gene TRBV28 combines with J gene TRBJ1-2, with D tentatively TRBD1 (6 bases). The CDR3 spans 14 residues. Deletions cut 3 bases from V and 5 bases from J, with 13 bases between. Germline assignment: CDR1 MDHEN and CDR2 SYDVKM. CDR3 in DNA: TGTGCCAGCAGTTTGATGACAGGTCGTTATGGCTACACCTTC. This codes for CASSLMTGRYGYTF.

This chain's CDR3 is CASSSLDRGQSNYGYTF. The CDR3 nucleotides read TGTGCCAGCAGCTCGCTAGACAGGGGGCAGAGTAACTATGGCTACACCTTC. The chain links TRBV7-2 to TRBJ1-2, with 10 positions matching TRBD1. The V segment lost 4 bases and the J segment 1 base; nucleotides outside the gene matches: 9. The CDR3 totals 17 residues. Germline V CDR1 and CDR2: SGHTA, FQGNSA. The complete variable domain, with remaining parts taken from reference TRBV7-2 and TRBJ1-2, reads GAGVSQSPSNKVTEKGKDVELRCDPISGHTALYWYRQSLGQGLEFLIYFQGNSAPDKSGLPSDRFSAERTGGSVSTLTIQRTQQEDSAVYLCASSSLDRGQSNYGYTFGSGTRLTVV.

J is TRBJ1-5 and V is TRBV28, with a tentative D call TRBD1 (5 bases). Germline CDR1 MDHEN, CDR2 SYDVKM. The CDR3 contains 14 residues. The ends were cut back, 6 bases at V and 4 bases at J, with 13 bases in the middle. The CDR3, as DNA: TGTGCCAGCAGCCCTGGGGCGAGGAATCAGCCCCAGCATTTT. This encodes CASSPGARNQPQHF.

The CDR3 region is CASSPLAYSYEQYF. Written as DNA, the CDR3 is TGTGCCAGCAGTCCACTAGCCTACTCCTACGAGCAGTACTTC. J is TRBJ2-7 and V is TRBV5-6, with a tentative D call TRBD2 (6 bases). CDR1 is SGHDT and CDR2 is YYEEEE in the germline V gene. The V end was cut by 5 bases, the J end by 0 bases, with 12 bases between. The CDR3 has 14 residues.

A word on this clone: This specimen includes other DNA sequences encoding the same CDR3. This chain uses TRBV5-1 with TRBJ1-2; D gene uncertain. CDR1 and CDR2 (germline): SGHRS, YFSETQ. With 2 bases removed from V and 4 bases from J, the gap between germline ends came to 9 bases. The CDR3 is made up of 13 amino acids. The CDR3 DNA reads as TGCGCCAGCAGCTTAGGCCAGGTCTATGGCTACACCTTC. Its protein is CASSLGQVYGYTF.

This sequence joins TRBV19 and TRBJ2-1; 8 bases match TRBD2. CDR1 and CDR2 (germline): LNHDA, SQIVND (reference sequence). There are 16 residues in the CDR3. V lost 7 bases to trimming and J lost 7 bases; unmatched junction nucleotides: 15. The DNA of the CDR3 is TGTGCCAGTACCTTCCGGGGAGCGGGAGCATCGAATGAGCAGTTCTTC. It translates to CASTFRGAGASNEQFF.

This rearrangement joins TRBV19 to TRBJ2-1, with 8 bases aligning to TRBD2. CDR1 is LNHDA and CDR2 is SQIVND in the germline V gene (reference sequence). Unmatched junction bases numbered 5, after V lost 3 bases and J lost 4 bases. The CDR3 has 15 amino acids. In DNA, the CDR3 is TGTGCCAGTAGTATTCCGCCTAGCGGGTACAATGAGCAGTTCTTC. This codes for CASSIPPSGYNEQFF.

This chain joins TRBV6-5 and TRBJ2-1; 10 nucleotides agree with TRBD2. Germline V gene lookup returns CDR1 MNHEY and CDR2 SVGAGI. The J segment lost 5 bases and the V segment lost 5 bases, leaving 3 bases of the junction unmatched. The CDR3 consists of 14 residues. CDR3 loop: CASSTSGINNEQFF. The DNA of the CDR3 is TGTGCCAGCAGTACTAGCGGGATAAACAATGAGCAGTTCTTC.

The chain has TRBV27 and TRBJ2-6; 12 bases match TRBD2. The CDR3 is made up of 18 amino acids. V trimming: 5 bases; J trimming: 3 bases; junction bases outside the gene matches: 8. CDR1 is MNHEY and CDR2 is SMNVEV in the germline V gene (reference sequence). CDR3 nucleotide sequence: TGTGCCAGCAGTCCCCCCCTAGCGGGAGGGTTTGGGGCCAACGTCCTGACTTTC. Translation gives CASSPPLAGGFGANVLTF.

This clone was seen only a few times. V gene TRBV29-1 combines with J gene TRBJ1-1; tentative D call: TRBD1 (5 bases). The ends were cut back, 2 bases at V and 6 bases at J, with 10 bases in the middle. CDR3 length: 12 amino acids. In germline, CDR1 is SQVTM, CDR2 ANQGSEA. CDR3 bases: TGCAGCGTTGAAAAGACAGTGGCTGAAGCTTTCTTT. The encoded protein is CSVEKTVAEAFF.

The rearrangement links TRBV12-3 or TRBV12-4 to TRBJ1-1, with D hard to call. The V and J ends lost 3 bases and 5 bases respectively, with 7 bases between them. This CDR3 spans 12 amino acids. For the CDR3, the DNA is TGTGCCAGCAGTTTGGCGGGGACTGAAGCTTTCTTT. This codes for CASSLAGTEAFF.

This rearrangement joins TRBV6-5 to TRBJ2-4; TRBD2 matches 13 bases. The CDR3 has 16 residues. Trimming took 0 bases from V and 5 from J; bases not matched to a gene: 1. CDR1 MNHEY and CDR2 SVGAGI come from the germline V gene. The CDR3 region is CASSYSGLAGENIQYF. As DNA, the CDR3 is TGTGCCAGCAGTTACTCCGGACTAGCGGGGGAAAACATTCAGTACTTC.

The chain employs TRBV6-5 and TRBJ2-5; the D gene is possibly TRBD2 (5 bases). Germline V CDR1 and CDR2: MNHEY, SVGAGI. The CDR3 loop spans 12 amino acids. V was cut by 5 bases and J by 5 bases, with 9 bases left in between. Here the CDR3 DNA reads TGTGCCAGCAGTACCAGGAGGGAGACCCAGTACTTC. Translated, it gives CASSTRRETQYF.

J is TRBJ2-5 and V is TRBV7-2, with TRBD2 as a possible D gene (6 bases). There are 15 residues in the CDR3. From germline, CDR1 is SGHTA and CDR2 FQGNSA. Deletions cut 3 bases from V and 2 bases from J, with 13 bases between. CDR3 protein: CASSFVAGLQETQYF. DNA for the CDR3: TGTGCCAGCAGCTTCGTGGCGGGGTTACAAGAGACCCAGTACTTC.

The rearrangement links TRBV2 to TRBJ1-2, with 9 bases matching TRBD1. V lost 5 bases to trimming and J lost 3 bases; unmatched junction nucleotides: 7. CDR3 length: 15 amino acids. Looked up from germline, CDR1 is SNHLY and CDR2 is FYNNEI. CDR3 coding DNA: TGTGCCAGCAGTTTCAGGACAGGGGCGGACTATGGCTACACCTTC. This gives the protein CASSFRTGADYGYTF.

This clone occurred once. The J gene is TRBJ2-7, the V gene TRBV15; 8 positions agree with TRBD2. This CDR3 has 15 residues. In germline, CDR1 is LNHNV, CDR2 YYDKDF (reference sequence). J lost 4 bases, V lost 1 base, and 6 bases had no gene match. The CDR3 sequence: CATSRAGGAQYEQYF. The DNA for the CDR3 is TGTGCCACCAGCAGAGCGGGGGGGGCGCAATACGAGCAGTACTTC.

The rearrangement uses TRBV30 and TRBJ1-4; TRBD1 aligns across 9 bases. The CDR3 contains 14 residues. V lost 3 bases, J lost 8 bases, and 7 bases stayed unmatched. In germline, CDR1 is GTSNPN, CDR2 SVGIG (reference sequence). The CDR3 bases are TGTGCCTGGAGCCCGGGACAGGGTTTAGAAAAACTGTTTTTT. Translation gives CAWSPGQGLEKLFF.